Below, 24 T cell receptor beta chains from the same sample are listed, as sequenced in a study of shared clonotypes between healthy human individuals. Data came from immunoSEQ multiplex PCR; TCRdb stores just in-frame clones and leaves some out. The sample has 95,000 to 120,000 clones, around two thirds seen once. The sample consisted of memory CD8+ T cells sorted from blood. Subset denoted: CD45RO+ cells pooled with CCR7-negative TemRA cells. These receptors came from a woman aged 25 to 45 in good health.

This sequence joins TRBV29-1 and TRBJ2-4; D might be TRBD1 (6 bases). The CDR3 loop spans 15 amino acids. Germline CDR1 is SQVTM and CDR2 is ANQGSEA. Trimming stripped 5 bases from V and 1 base from J, with 15 bases between. CDR3 in amino acids: CSVTFTGIAKNIQYF. The CDR3 DNA sequence: TGCAGCGTTACCTTTACAGGGATTGCCAAAAACATTCAGTACTTC.

The V and J genes are TRBV4-1 and TRBJ2-1; 7 nucleotides align to TRBD2. Losses at the gene ends were 2 bases for V and 4 bases for J; bases not matched to a gene: 20. This CDR3 region has 20 residues. The germline V gene has CDR1 MGHRA and CDR2 YSYEKL. In nucleotides, the CDR3 is TGCGCCAGCAGCCAATTCTCCGGGAGGACGCATAAAATTGAATACAATGAGCAGTTCTTC. This sequence encodes CASSQFSGRTHKIEYNEQFF.

This clone has ten or more counts. This chain joins TRBV28 and TRBJ2-7; 7 nucleotides line up with TRBD1. V shed 4 bases and J 4 bases; nucleotides not matched to a gene: 16. The CDR3 contains 17 residues. Germline V lookup: CDR1 MDHEN, CDR2 SYDVKM. In DNA form, the CDR3 reads TGTGCCAGCAGTTCCCCGACAGGGCCTTCAAACATATACGAGCAGTACTTC. Translating gives CASSSPTGPSNIYEQYF. The full variable domain, rest sourced from reference TRBV28 and TRBJ2-7, is DVKVTQSSRYLVKRTGEKVFLECVQDMDHENMFWYRQDPGLGLRLIYFSYDVKMKEKGDIPEGYSVSREKKERFSLILESASTNQTSMYLCASSSPTGPSNIYEQYFGPGTRLTVT.

The chain recombines TRBV5-4 with TRBJ2-7, with D possibly TRBD2 on 6 matching bases. The V and J ends lost 5 bases and 4 bases respectively, with 13 bases between them. The germline gives CDR1 SGHNT, CDR2 YYREEE (reference sequence). There are 13 residues in the CDR3. CDR3 protein: CASRPGLGYEQYF. The CDR3 coding sequence is TGTGCCAGCAGACCGGGACTTGGGTACGAGCAGTACTTC.

V and J are TRBV25-1 and TRBJ1-1; TRBD1 matches 7 bases. V was pared by 2 bases and J by 10 bases, with 4 bases of the junction left unmatched. The germline gives CDR1 MGHDK, CDR2 SYGVNS. CDR3 length equals 12 residues. The CDR3 nucleotides read TGTGCCAGCAGTGAACGCGCAGGGGGAGCTTTCTTT. This encodes CASSERAGGAFF.

The rearrangement links TRBV2 to TRBJ2-7, with 7 bases lining up with TRBD2. Per the germline V gene, CDR1 is SNHLY and CDR2 is FYNNEI. Trimming cost V 3 bases and J 3 bases; bases outside gene matches: 2. The CDR3 has 13 amino acids. The CDR3 DNA is TGTGCCAGCAGTGAGGGGGGGTTCTACGAGCAGTACTTC. This gives the protein CASSEGGFYEQYF.

This chain uses TRBV2 with TRBJ2-5, with 10 bases that match TRBD1. The J call may not be correct, given that the DNA end is closer to TRBJ2-7. In germline, CDR1 is SNHLY, CDR2 FYNNEI. This CDR3 contains 15 residues. The DNA for the CDR3 is TGTGCCAGCGTAACAGGGACAGGGGCTCTCTACGAGCAGTACTTC. Protein product: CASVTGTGALYEQYF.

The chain couples TRBV23-1 to TRBJ1-1, with D unclear. TRBV23-1 is given ORF status, its function remaining uncertain. The CDR3 totals 14 residues. With 8 bases removed from V and 6 bases from J, the gap between germline ends came to 19 bases. The chain's CDR3 is CASSHFGSKAEAFF. The CDR3 DNA reads as TGCGCCAGCTCCCATTTCGGGTCGAAGGCTGAAGCTTTCTTT.

This rearrangement joins TRBV5-4 to TRBJ2-1, with a tentative D call TRBD2 (5 bases). V gave up 4 bases and J gave up 5 bases, with 22 bases separating them. CDR1 and CDR2 (germline): SGHNT, YYREEE (reference sequence). This CDR3 spans 17 amino acids. The CDR3 reads CASSGGIDFRIHNEQFF. In DNA form, the CDR3 reads TGTGCCAGCAGCGGAGGTATCGACTTTCGGATACACAATGAGCAGTTCTTC.

V gene TRBV28 combines with J gene TRBJ2-1; a possible D gene is TRBD2 (6 bases). V lost 3 bases to trimming and J lost 2 bases, with 14 bases between them. This CDR3 comprises 16 residues. The germline CDR1 and CDR2 sequences are MDHEN and SYDVKM. CDR3 nucleotides: TGTGCCAGCAGTTTCTCCCTAGCGTTGCCCTACAATGAGCAGTTCTTC. Protein product: CASSFSLALPYNEQFF.

The chain has TRBV19 and TRBJ2-4, with 8 bases aligning to TRBD1. CDR1 is LNHDA, CDR2 SQIVND, per germline (reference sequence). The trim removed 5 bases at V and 8 bases at J, leaving 11 bases unmatched. The CDR3 runs to 15 residues. The CDR3: CASSVGTGRMDIQYF. In DNA, the CDR3 is TGTGCCAGTAGTGTGGGGACAGGTCGGATGGACATTCAGTACTTC.

This clone was observed many times. The V gene is TRBV6-4, the J gene TRBJ2-3, with D possibly called TRBD1 or TRBD2 (5 bases each). V gave up 3 bases and J gave up 4 bases, with 14 bases separating them. Germline V CDR1 and CDR2: MRHNA, SNTAGT. The CDR3 is 15 residues long. The CDR3 here is CASSDSTRGSDTQYF. Written as DNA, the CDR3 is TGTGCCAGCAGTGATTCGACGAGGGGTTCAGATACGCAGTATTTT.

This chain uses TRBV15 with TRBJ2-3; 8 nucleotides align to TRBD2. Trimming took 7 bases from V and 4 from J; bases not matched to a gene: 13. The CDR3 has 16 amino acids. The germline CDR1 and CDR2 sequences are LNHNV and YYDKDF (reference sequence). The CDR3 DNA follows: TGTGCCACCACCCAGAGTGCGGGAGGAGGCTCAGATACGCAGTATTTT. This codes for CATTQSAGGGSDTQYF.

This chain uses TRBV27 with TRBJ1-2; no firm D call. Trimming cost V 0 bases and J 4 bases, with 15 bases left between them. Germline loops: CDR1 MNHEY, CDR2 SMNVEV (reference sequence). This CDR3 comprises 16 residues. The CDR3 protein is CASSLSNPGFIYGYTF. CDR3 in DNA: TGTGCCAGCAGTTTATCGAATCCGGGTTTTATCTATGGCTACACCTTC.

V and J are TRBV2 and TRBJ1-2; maybe TRBD1 (5 bases). CDR1 and CDR2 (germline): SNHLY, FYNNEI. Between the trimmed V and J ends, which lost 6 bases and 3 bases, there was a span of 17 bases. CDR3 length: 15 amino acids. The CDR3 nucleotides read TGTGCCAGCAGGGGGGATCGGGAAGTGGACTATGGCTACACCTTC. Residues: CASRGDREVDYGYTF. The complete variable domain, with remaining parts taken from reference TRBV2 and TRBJ1-2, reads EPEVTQTPSHQVTQMGQEVILRCVPISNHLYFYWYRQILGQKVEFLVSFYNNEISEKSEIFDDQFSVERPDGSNFTLKIRSTKLEDSAMYFCASRGDREVDYGYTFGSGTRLTVV.

The chain is built from TRBV7-6 and TRBJ2-7; D uncertain. CDR3 length equals 13 residues. From germline, CDR1 is SGHVS and CDR2 FNYEAQ. V lost 5 bases and J lost 3, with 11 bases in between. CDR3 coding DNA: TGTGCCAGCAGCCTAGAGGCCAACTACGAGCAGTACTTC. Translating gives CASSLEANYEQYF. Drawing the rest from reference TRBV7-6 and TRBJ2-7, the complete variable domain is GAGVSQSPRYKVTKRGQDVALRCDPISGHVSLYWYRQALGQGPEFLTYFNYEAQQDKSGLPNDRFSAERPEGSISTLTIQRTEQRDSAMYRCASSLEANYEQYFGPGTRLTVT.

CDR3 nucleotide sequence: TGTGCCAGCAGTTTGGGCCCCGGGGGAAACTACGAGCAGTACTTC. Protein product: CASSLGPGGNYEQYF. This chain connects TRBV27 to TRBJ2-7, with D perhaps matching TRBD2 (6 bases). The CDR3 is 15 amino acids. Trimming shortened V by 3 bases and J by 3 bases, and 15 bases separated the two germline ends. Germline loops: CDR1 MNHEY, CDR2 SMNVEV (reference sequence).

The chain carries TRBV5-8 and TRBJ2-7; no clear D gene. Trimming stripped 4 bases from V and 6 bases from J, with 14 bases between. CDR1 and CDR2 (germline): SGHTS, YDEGEE. The CDR3 runs to 13 residues. The DNA for the CDR3 is TGTGCCAGCAGCGAGAACCCCCCGGGCGAGCAGTACTTC. This encodes CASSENPPGEQYF.

The chain uses TRBV4-2 and TRBJ2-1; 10 bases are shared with TRBD1. CDR3 size: 15 residues. J was trimmed by 8 bases and V by 4 bases; bases with no gene match: 8. The V gene's germline CDR1 is LGHNA and CDR2 YNFKEQ. CDR3 nucleotides: TGTGCCAGCAGCCTCGGGACAGGGGACATCGATGAGCAGTTCTTC. It is translated as CASSLGTGDIDEQFF.

The sample holds a few counts of this clone. The gene calls are TRBV5-1 and TRBJ2-7; D perhaps matches TRBD1 (7 bases). The CDR3 runs to 14 residues. Germline V lookup: CDR1 SGHRS, CDR2 YFSETQ. The germline V and J ends were trimmed by 2 bases and 4 bases, with 13 bases remaining between them. CDR3 sequence (DNA): TGCGCCAGCAGCTTCGGGGGACAGCCATACGAGCAGTACTTC. The encoded protein is CASSFGGQPYEQYF.

The chain combines TRBV7-2 with TRBJ1-5; D ambiguous. From germline, CDR1 is SGHTA and CDR2 FQGNSA. Deletions cut 1 base from V and 2 bases from J, with 15 bases between. The CDR3 has 17 residues. CDR3 protein: CASSLVRSRRGNQPQHF. DNA of the CDR3: TGTGCCAGCAGCTTAGTCCGATCGCGAAGGGGCAATCAGCCCCAGCATTTT.

This clone was seen more than once but under ten times. The rearrangement links TRBV19 to TRBJ2-7, with D unclear. The CDR3 runs to 13 residues. CDR1 is LNHDA and CDR2 is SQIVND in the germline V gene (reference sequence). With 5 bases removed from V and 2 bases from J, the gap between germline ends came to 10 bases. The CDR3 coding sequence is TGTGCCAGTAGTGACGGACGGGCCTACGAGCAGTACTTC. It translates to CASSDGRAYEQYF. Full variable domain (rest looked up from reference TRBV19 and TRBJ2-7): DGGITQSPKYLFRKEGQNVTLSCEQNLNHDAMYWYRQDPGQGLRLIYYSQIVNDFQKGDIAEGYSVSREKKESFPLTVTSAQKNPTAFYLCASSDGRAYEQYFGPGTRLTVT.

This chain joins TRBV27 and TRBJ2-5, with 9 bases matching TRBD2. The J call is in doubt because the DNA end fits TRBJ2-7 better. There are 15 residues in the CDR3. Germline loops: CDR1 MNHEY, CDR2 SMNVEV (reference sequence). CDR3 DNA: TGTGCCAGCAGTTTTGATAGCGGGAGTGTCTACGAGCAGTACTTC. Its protein is CASSFDSGSVYEQYF.

This chain links TRBV27 with TRBJ1-1, with D perhaps TRBD1 (6 bases). The CDR3 spans 15 residues. Trimming pared 6 bases from V and 1 base from J, leaving 15 bases between. Germline CDR1 reads MNHEY; CDR2 reads SMNVEV (reference sequence). DNA of the CDR3: TGTGCCAGCAGCTTGAAGAGGGGGACGAACACTGAAGCTTTCTTT. This encodes CASSLKRGTNTEAFF.